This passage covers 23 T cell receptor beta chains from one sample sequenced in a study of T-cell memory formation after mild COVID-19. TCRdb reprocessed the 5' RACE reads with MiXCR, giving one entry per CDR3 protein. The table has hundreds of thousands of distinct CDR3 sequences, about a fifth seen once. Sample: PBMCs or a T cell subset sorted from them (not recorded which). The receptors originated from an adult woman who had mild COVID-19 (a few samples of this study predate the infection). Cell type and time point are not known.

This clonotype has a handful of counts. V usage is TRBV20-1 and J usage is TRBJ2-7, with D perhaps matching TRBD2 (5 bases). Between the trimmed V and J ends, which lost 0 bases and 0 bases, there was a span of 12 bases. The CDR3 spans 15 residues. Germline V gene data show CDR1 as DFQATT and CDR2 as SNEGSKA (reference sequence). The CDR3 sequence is CSARDARGPSYEQYF. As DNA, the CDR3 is TGCAGTGCTAGAGACGCTCGGGGTCCCTCCTACGAGCAGTACTTC.

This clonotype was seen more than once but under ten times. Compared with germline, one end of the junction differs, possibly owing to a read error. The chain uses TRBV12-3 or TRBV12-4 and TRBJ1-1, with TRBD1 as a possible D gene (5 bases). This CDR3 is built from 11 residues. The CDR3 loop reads CASSFDSRLIF. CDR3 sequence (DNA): TGTGCCAGCAGTTTCGACAGCCGGTTAATCTTT.

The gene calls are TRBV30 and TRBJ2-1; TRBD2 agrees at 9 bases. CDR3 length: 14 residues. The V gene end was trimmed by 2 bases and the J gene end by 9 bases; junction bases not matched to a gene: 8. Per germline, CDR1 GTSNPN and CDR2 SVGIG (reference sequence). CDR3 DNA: TGTGCCTGGAGTTGGCTAGCGGGACGGGTTGAGCAGTTCTTC. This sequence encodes CAWSWLAGRVEQFF. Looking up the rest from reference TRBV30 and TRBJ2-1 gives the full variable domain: SQTIHQWPATLVQPVGSPLSLECTVEGTSNPNLYWYRQAAGRGLQLLFYSVGIGQISSEVPQNLSASRPQDRQFILSSKKLLLSDSGFYLCAWSWLAGRVEQFFGPGTRLTVL.

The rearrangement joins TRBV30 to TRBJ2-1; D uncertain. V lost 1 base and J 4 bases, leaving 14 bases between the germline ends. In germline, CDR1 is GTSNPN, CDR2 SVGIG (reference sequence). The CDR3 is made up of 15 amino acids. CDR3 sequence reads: CAWSETLGLYNEQFF. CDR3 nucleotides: TGTGCCTGGAGTGAGACCCTAGGGCTTTACAATGAGCAGTTCTTC.

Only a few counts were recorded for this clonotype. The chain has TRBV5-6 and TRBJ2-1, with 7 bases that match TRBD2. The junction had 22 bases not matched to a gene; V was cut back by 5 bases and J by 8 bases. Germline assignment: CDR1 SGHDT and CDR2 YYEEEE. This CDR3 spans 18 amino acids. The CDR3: CASRSISPVPGGRDEQFF. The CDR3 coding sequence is TGTGCCAGCAGATCTATCTCTCCGGTTCCGGGAGGAAGGGATGAGCAGTTCTTC.

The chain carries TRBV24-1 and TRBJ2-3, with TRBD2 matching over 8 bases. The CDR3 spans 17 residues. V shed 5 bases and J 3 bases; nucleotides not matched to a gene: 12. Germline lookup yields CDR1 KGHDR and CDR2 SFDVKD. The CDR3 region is CATSAILAAQGTDTQYF. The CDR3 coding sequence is TGTGCCACCAGTGCGATACTAGCGGCCCAAGGAACAGATACGCAGTATTTT.

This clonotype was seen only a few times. CDR3 in amino acids: CASIFESGGGTDTQYF. CDR3 nucleotide sequence: TGTGCCAGCATCTTCGAGTCGGGAGGCGGCACAGATACGCAGTATTTT. V gene TRBV7-9 combines with J gene TRBJ2-3, with TRBD2 identical over 7 bases. Germline-derived CDR1 and CDR2 are SEHNR and FQNEAQ (reference sequence). J gave up 1 base and V 7 bases, and 11 bases lay outside the gene matches. The CDR3 covers 16 residues.

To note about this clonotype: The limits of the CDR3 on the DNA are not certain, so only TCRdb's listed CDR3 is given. The CDR3: CISVPEAPKNRTYEQYF. V and J are TRBV7-5 and TRBJ2-7. TRBV7-5 is a listed pseudogene. The CDR3 is 17 amino acids in total, end residues counted.

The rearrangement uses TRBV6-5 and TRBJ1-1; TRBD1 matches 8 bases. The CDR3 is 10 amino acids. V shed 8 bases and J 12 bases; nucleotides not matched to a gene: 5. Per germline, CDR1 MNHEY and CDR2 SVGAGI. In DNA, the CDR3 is TGTGCCAGCGGACAGGGAGGGTCTTTCTTT. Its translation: CASGQGGSFF.

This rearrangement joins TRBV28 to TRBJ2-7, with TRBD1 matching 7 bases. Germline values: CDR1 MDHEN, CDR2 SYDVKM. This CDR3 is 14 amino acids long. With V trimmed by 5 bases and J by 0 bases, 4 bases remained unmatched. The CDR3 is CASSRGTASYEQYF. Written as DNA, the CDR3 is TGTGCCAGCAGTCGAGGGACAGCCTCCTACGAGCAGTACTTC.

The chain's CDR3 is CASSLAQRTYEQYF. Here the CDR3 DNA reads TGTGCCAGCAGCTTAGCCCAGCGGACCTACGAGCAGTACTTC. The chain carries TRBV7-2 and TRBJ2-7, with D possibly being TRBD2 (5 bases). Germline values: CDR1 SGHTA, CDR2 FQGNSA. V was shortened by 0 bases and J by 2 bases, with 8 bases between the two germline ends. This CDR3 is 14 amino acids long. Looking up the rest from reference TRBV7-2 and TRBJ2-7 gives the full variable domain: GAGVSQSPSNKVTEKGKDVELRCDPISGHTALYWYRQSLGQGLEFLIYFQGNSAPDKSGLPSDRFSAERTGGSVSTLTIQRTQQEDSAVYLCASSLAQRTYEQYFGPGTRLTVT.

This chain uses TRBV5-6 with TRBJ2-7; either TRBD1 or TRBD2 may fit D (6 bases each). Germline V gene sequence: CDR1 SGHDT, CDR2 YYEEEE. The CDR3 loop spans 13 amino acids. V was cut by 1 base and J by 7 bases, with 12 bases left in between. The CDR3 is CASSLRGVEEQYF. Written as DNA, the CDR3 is TGTGCCAGCAGCTTGAGGGGGGTGGAAGAGCAGTACTTC.

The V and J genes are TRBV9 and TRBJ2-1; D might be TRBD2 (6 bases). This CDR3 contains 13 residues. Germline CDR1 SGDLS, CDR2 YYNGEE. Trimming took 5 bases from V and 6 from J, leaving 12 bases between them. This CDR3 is CASSGGTLNEQFF. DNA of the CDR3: TGTGCCAGCAGTGGAGGGACCCTCAATGAGCAGTTCTTC.

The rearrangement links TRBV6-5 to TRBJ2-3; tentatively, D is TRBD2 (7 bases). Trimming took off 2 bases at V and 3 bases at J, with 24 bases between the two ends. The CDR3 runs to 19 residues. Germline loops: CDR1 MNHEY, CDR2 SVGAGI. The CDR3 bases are TGTGCCAGCAGTTACACCTCTCCAAGGGGGGGCCGGGCGACAGATACGCAGTATTTT. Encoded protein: CASSYTSPRGGRATDTQYF.

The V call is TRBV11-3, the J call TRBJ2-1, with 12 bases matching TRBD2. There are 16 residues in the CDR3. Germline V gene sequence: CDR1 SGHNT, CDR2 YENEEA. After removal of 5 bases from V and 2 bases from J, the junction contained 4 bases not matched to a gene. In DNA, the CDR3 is TGTGCCAGCAGCACGAGGACTAGCGGGACCTACAATGAGCAGTTCTTC. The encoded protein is CASSTRTSGTYNEQFF. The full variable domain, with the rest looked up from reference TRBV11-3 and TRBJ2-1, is EAGVVQSPRYKIIEKKQPVAFWCNPISGHNTLYWYLQNLGQGPELLIRYENEEAVDDSQLPKDRFSAERLKGVDSTLKIQPAELGDSAVYLCASSTRTSGTYNEQFFGPGTRLTVL.

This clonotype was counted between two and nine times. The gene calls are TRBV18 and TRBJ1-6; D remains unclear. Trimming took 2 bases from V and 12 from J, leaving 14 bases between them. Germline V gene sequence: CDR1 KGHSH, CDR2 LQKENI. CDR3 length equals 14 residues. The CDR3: CASSPDQLYEPLHF. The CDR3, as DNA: TGTGCCAGCTCACCAGACCAGTTATACGAACCCCTCCACTTT.

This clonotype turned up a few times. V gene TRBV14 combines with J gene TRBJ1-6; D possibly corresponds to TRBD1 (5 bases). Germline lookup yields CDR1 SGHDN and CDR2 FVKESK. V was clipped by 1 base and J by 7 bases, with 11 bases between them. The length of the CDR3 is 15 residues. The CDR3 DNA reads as TGTGCCAGCAGCCAAGCAGGCGCAGGGAATTCACCCCTCCACTTT. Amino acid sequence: CASSQAGAGNSPLHF.

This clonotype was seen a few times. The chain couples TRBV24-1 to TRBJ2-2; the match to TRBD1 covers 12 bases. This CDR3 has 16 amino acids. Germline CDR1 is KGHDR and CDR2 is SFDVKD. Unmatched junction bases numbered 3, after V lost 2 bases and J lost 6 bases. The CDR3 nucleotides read TGTGCCACCAGTGATTGGGACAGGGGGCCGGCCGGGGAGCTGTTTTTT. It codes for CATSDWDRGPAGELFF.

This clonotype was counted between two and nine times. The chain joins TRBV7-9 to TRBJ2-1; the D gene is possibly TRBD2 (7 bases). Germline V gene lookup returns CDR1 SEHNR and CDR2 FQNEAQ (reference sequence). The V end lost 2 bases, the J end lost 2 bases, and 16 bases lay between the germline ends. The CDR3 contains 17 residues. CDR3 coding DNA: TGTGCCAGCAGCTTACCGGGGGGCAGAAACCCCTACAATGAGCAGTTCTTC. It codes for CASSLPGGRNPYNEQFF. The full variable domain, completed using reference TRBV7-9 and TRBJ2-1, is DTGVSQNPRHKITKRGQNVTFRCDPISEHNRLYWYRQTLGQGPEFLTYFQNEAQLEKSRLLSDRFSAERPKGSFSTLEIQRTEQGDSAMYLCASSLPGGRNPYNEQFFGPGTRLTVL.

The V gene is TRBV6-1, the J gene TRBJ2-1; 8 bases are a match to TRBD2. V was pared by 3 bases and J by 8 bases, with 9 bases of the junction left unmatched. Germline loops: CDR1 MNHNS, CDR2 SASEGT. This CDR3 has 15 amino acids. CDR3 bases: TGTGCCAGCAGTGACATGTCGGGGGGGCCGGATGAGCAGTTCTTC. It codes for CASSDMSGGPDEQFF.

The CDR3 DNA sequence: TGTGCCAGCAGGGCCAGCGGGAGGGCCAAAAATGAGCAGTTCTTC. It is translated as CASRASGRAKNEQFF. The J gene is TRBJ2-1, the V gene TRBV6-2 or TRBV6-3; 10 nucleotides align to TRBD2. After removal of 6 bases from V and 7 bases from J, the junction contained 9 bases not matched to a gene. Germline CDR1 is MNHEY and CDR2 is SVGEGT. This CDR3 has 15 residues.

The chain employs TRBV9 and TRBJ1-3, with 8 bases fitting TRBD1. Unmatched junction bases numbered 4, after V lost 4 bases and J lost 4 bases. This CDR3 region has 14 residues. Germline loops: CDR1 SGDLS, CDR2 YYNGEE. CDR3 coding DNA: TGTGCCAGCAGCCCAGGGGGCACGGGAAACACCATATATTTT. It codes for CASSPGGTGNTIYF.

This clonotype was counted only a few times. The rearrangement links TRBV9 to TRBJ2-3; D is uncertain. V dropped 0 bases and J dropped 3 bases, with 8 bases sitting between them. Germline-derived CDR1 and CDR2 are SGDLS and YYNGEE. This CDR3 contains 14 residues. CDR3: CASSVEVVTDTQYF. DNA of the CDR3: TGTGCCAGCAGCGTAGAGGTGGTTACAGATACGCAGTATTTT.